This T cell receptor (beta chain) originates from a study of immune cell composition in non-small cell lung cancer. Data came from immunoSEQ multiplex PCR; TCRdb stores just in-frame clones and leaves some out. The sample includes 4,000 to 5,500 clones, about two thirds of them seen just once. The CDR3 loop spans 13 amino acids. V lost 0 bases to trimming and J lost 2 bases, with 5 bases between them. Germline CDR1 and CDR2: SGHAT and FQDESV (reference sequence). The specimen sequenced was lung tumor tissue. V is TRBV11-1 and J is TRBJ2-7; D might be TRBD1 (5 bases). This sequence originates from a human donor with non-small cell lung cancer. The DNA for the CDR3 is TGTGCCAGCAGCTTAGCGGACACCTACGAGCAGTACTTC. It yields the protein CASSLADTYEQYF.